The 23 T cell receptor beta chains below come from one sample, sequenced in a study of cytomegalovirus exposure and HLA in healthy donors. PCR amplification relied on 60 Vbeta primers (plus 13 Jbeta primers). The table came from immunoSEQ multiplex PCR; TCRdb's copy has only in-frame clones and leaves some out. Of about 69,000 clones detected, about 70% appear once; the ten largest clones hold roughly 11%. Source material: PBMCs. The receptor set was obtained from a woman in her 30s in good health and CMV-seronegative.

The chain recombines TRBV4-2 with TRBJ2-6; D remains unclear. Germline values: CDR1 LGHNA, CDR2 YNFKEQ. This CDR3 is 16 amino acids long. The ends were cut back, 0 bases at V and 0 bases at J, with 6 bases in the middle. For the CDR3, the DNA is TGTGCCAGCAGCCAAGAGGCCTTCTCTGGGGCCAACGTCCTGACTTTC. Translating gives CASSQEAFSGANVLTF.

The chain carries TRBV30 and TRBJ1-5, with 7 bases matching TRBD1. V shed 5 bases and J 3 bases; nucleotides not matched to a gene: 7. The CDR3 is made up of 14 amino acids. Germline-derived CDR1 and CDR2 are GTSNPN and SVGIG (reference sequence). CDR3 DNA: TGTGCCTGGGGTCAAACAGGGGCCAATCAGCCCCAGCATTTT. Its translation is CAWGQTGANQPQHF.

The CDR3 region is CASSSLAGGQETLYF. The CDR3 coding sequence is TGTGCCAGTAGTTCCCTAGCGGGGGGGCAAGAGACCCTCTACTTC. This rearrangement joins TRBV19 to TRBJ2-5; 12 bases are a match to TRBD2. The V and J ends lost 5 bases and 14 bases, in that order; junction bases with no gene match: 15. The CDR3 loop spans 15 amino acids. In germline, CDR1 is LNHDA, CDR2 SQIVND (reference sequence). The full variable domain, completed using reference TRBV19 and TRBJ2-5, is DGGITQSPKYLFRKEGQNVTLSCEQNLNHDAMYWYRQDPGQGLRLIYYSQIVNDFQKGDIAEGYSVSREKKESFPLTVTSAQKNPTAFYLCASSSLAGGQETLYFGPGTRLLVL.

The chain recombines TRBV7-6 with TRBJ1-4; TRBD1 might be the D (5 bases). Germline CDR1 reads SGHVS; CDR2 reads FNYEAQ. This CDR3 has 15 amino acids. Trimming cost V 4 bases and J 5 bases, with 14 bases left between them. CDR3 in amino acids: CASSSQPAGNEKLFF. The CDR3 nucleotides read TGTGCCAGCAGCTCTCAACCGGCAGGGAATGAAAAACTGTTTTTT.

The chain carries TRBV4-2 and TRBJ1-1; D perhaps matches TRBD1 (5 bases). The germline gives CDR1 LGHNA, CDR2 YNFKEQ. Trimming left V 0 bases short and J 5 bases short, with 13 bases between. CDR3 length equals 15 residues. The chain's CDR3 is CASSQDWQGKTEAFF. CDR3 coding DNA: TGTGCCAGCAGCCAAGACTGGCAGGGTAAGACTGAAGCTTTCTTT.

This sequence joins TRBV7-3 and TRBJ1-1; TRBD1 matches at 7 bases. The CDR3 is 14 residues long. Trimming cost V 6 bases and J 0 bases; bases outside gene matches: 4. Looked up from germline, CDR1 is SGHTA and CDR2 is FQGTGA. CDR3 region: CASRDRLVNTEAFF. The DNA of the CDR3 is TGTGCCAGCAGGGACAGGCTTGTGAACACTGAAGCTTTCTTT.

Regarding this clone: Given a far larger clone just one base away, this is likely a sequencing read error. The sample contains more than one DNA sequence encoding this CDR3. The chain joins TRBV28 to TRBJ1-1; possible D gene TRBD1, 6 bases. The CDR3 spans 15 residues. Per the germline V gene, CDR1 is MDHEN and CDR2 is SYDVKM. Here the CDR3 reads CASSLRTEMNTEAFF. Written as DNA, the CDR3 is TGTGCCAGCAGTTTAAGGACAGAGATGAACACTGAAGCTTTTTTT.

This sequence joins TRBV21-1 and TRBJ1-1. TRBV21-1 is reported as a pseudogene. This CDR3 comprises 18 residues. This CDR3 reads CASSKRAHFGGLNTEAFF. The DNA of the CDR3 is TGTGCCAGCAGCAAAAGGGCCCATTTCGGCGGGTTGAACACTGAAGCTTTCTTT.

CDR3 nucleotides: TGTGCCTGGAGTGTCCCGGGACTAGCGGGGGCCACAGATACGCAGTATTTT. It encodes CAWSVPGLAGATDTQYF. The chain recombines TRBV30 with TRBJ2-3; 14 bases fit TRBD2. V gave up 0 bases and J gave up 2 bases; unmatched junction bases: 4. The CDR3 is made up of 17 amino acids. Germline V CDR1 and CDR2: GTSNPN, SVGIG (reference sequence).

The V and J genes are TRBV5-1 and TRBJ1-1; no definite D call. Germline V CDR1 and CDR2: SGHRS, YFSETQ. This CDR3 has 13 residues. V was shortened by 0 bases and J by 4 bases, with 7 bases between the two germline ends. Written as DNA, the CDR3 is TGCGCCAGCAGCTTGGGGGCGAGCACTGAAGCTTTCTTT. Its translation: CASSLGASTEAFF.

The chain joins TRBV5-1 to TRBJ1-1; D not certain. This CDR3 region has 15 residues. CDR1 is SGHRS, CDR2 YFSETQ, per germline. V was trimmed by 4 bases and J by 2 bases, leaving 15 bases between them. CDR3 protein: CASSLPESGNTEAFF. CDR3 in DNA: TGCGCCAGCAGCCTTCCGGAGTCGGGTAACACTGAAGCTTTCTTT.

The chain employs TRBV11-2 and TRBJ2-3; TRBD2 matches 9 bases. CDR3 length equals 15 residues. J lost 2 bases, V lost 6 bases, and 6 bases had no gene match. Germline V gene lookup returns CDR1 SGHAT and CDR2 FQNNGV. The CDR3 DNA is TGTGCCAGCAGATCGACTAGCGGTATCACAGATACGCAGTATTTT. This translates into CASRSTSGITDTQYF.

The chain employs TRBV7-2 and TRBJ2-3, with D perhaps matching TRBD1 (5 bases). Germline lookup yields CDR1 SGHTA and CDR2 FQGNSA. This CDR3 is built from 16 residues. The ends were cut back, 2 bases at V and 0 bases at J, with 12 bases in the middle. CDR3 amino acids: CASSLRRASSTDTQYF. The CDR3 DNA is TGTGCCAGCAGCTTACGCAGGGCCTCTAGCACAGATACGCAGTATTTT.

J is TRBJ2-1 and V is TRBV5-1; maybe TRBD1 (5 bases). V was cut by 3 bases and J by 5 bases, with 12 bases left in between. Germline V gene sequence: CDR1 SGHRS, CDR2 YFSETQ. This CDR3 comprises 14 residues. Written as DNA, the CDR3 is TGCGCCAGCAGCTCAAATGACAGAGACAATGAGCAGTTCTTC. Amino acid sequence: CASSSNDRDNEQFF.

The rearrangement joins TRBV7-9 to TRBJ1-1; D might be TRBD1 (5 bases). The V end lost 1 base, the J end lost 3 bases, and 6 bases lay between the germline ends. The CDR3 totals 13 residues. The germline gives CDR1 SEHNR, CDR2 FQNEAQ (reference sequence). The CDR3 here is CASSLVGDTEAFF. The CDR3 DNA reads TGTGCCAGCAGCTTAGTAGGGGACACTGAAGCTTTCTTT.

This clone was counted only a few times. The chain recombines TRBV11-2 with TRBJ2-7; 7 nucleotides align to TRBD1. V dropped 5 bases and J dropped 3; count of bases not matched to a gene: 10. The CDR3 runs 15 residues. CDR1 is SGHAT, CDR2 FQNNGV, per germline. Here the CDR3 reads CASSPRQGIDYEQYF. The CDR3 region has the DNA TGTGCCAGCAGCCCTCGACAGGGAATAGACTACGAGCAGTACTTC.

The V gene is TRBV10-3, the J gene TRBJ2-7; D might be TRBD1 (6 bases). Trimming took off 2 bases at V and 6 bases at J, with 14 bases between the two ends. Germline-derived CDR1 and CDR2 are ENHRY and SYGVKD. The CDR3 contains 14 residues. This CDR3 reads CAISESPTGSEQYF. CDR3 coding DNA: TGTGCCATCAGTGAGAGCCCAACAGGGTCCGAGCAGTACTTC.

The J gene is TRBJ1-6, the V gene TRBV27; D perhaps matches TRBD1 (6 bases). V dropped 4 bases and J dropped 13 bases, with 14 bases sitting between them. The CDR3 is made up of 13 amino acids. Germline V CDR1 and CDR2: MNHEY, SMNVEV (reference sequence). In DNA form, the CDR3 reads TGTGCCAGCAGTTCGAGGACGGGGGGCCCCCTCCACTTT. Translating it yields CASSSRTGGPLHF.

The count of this clone is one. The chain recombines TRBV27 with TRBJ1-1, with TRBD1 as a possible D gene (5 bases). Germline V lookup: CDR1 MNHEY, CDR2 SMNVEV (reference sequence). The CDR3 runs to 14 residues. The V gene lost 7 bases and the J gene lost 6 bases, with 18 bases spanning the gap. CDR3 sequence: CASTWAGLKAEAFF. The CDR3 nucleotides read TGTGCCAGCACCTGGGCAGGGCTAAAGGCTGAAGCTTTCTTT.

The rearrangement links TRBV11-2 to TRBJ1-1; D is ambiguous. Trimming removed 3 bases from V and 0 bases from J, with 2 bases in between. This CDR3 is built from 12 residues. Germline V gene lookup returns CDR1 SGHAT and CDR2 FQNNGV. This chain's CDR3 is CASSFMNTEAFF. CDR3 coding DNA: TGTGCCAGCAGCTTCATGAACACTGAAGCTTTCTTT.

This chain joins TRBV9 and TRBJ1-5, with TRBD1 as a possible D gene (6 bases). The length of the CDR3 is 16 residues. V was trimmed by 1 base and J by 11 bases, leaving 22 bases between them. Germline CDR1 SGDLS, CDR2 YYNGEE. CDR3 sequence: CASSVNADSTSESQHF. The CDR3, as DNA: TGTGCCAGCAGCGTAAACGCGGACAGTACATCAGAGTCCCAGCATTTT.

This clone was counted between two and nine times. The chain employs TRBV5-6 and TRBJ2-7, with 10 bases that match TRBD2. The CDR3 has 14 amino acids. V shed 2 bases and J 7 bases; nucleotides not matched to a gene: 6. Germline V lookup: CDR1 SGHDT, CDR2 YYEEEE. The CDR3 is CASSLRLAGVEQYF. CDR3 coding DNA: TGTGCCAGCAGCTTAAGGCTAGCGGGGGTTGAGCAGTACTTC.

This clone was found a few times. The chain uses TRBV4-1 and TRBJ1-5; 7 bases are shared with TRBD1. CDR1 is MGHRA, CDR2 YSYEKL, per germline. Trimming at V came to 0 bases and at J to 5 bases, leaving 4 bases not matched to a gene. The CDR3 runs to 15 residues. The chain's CDR3 is CASSQEGQGDQPQHF. The CDR3 region has the DNA TGCGCCAGCAGCCAAGAAGGGCAGGGGGATCAGCCCCAGCATTTT.